This T cell receptor beta chain came from a study of cytomegalovirus exposure and HLA in healthy donors. General study results and limits: Researchers counted around 180 TCR beta chains as cytomegalovirus-associated. When presence/absence was analysed, sequencing depth was taken to be roughly uniform across donors. A later analysis reported that several of the most significant clusters appeared to be linked to common viral pathogens, among them Epstein-Barr virus. With later analysis, a missense DCLRE1C variant became linked to TCR beta V- and J-gene trimming.

Points on this clone: What it binds is unknown.

The germline gives CDR1 DFQATT, CDR2 SNEGSKA (reference sequence). The CDR3 is 11 amino acids. V lost 4 bases and J 7 bases, leaving 11 bases between the germline ends. The study ran its PCR with 60 Vbeta and 13 Jbeta primers. Data came from immunoSEQ multiplex PCR; TCRdb stores just in-frame clones and leaves some out. The table lists roughly 100,000 clones, approximately 80% of them singletons. What was sequenced was PBMCs. The source of this sequence is a human donor in good health. The chain carries TRBV20-1 and TRBJ2-7, with D possibly being TRBD2 (7 bases). This chain's CDR3 is CSATEGGEQYF. The DNA for the CDR3 is TGCAGTGCTACTGAGGGGGGGGAGCAGTACTTC.